This T cell receptor (beta chain) was sequenced during a study of graft-versus-host responses after intestinal transplantation. CDR1 and CDR2 from the germline V gene are SGHRS and YFSETQ. The CDR3 is 19 residues long. V shed 10 bases, J shed 4 bases, and the junction held 24 bases outside the gene matches. Sequenced by immunoSEQ multiplex PCR; TCRdb stores in-frame clones only, minus some. The sample lists nearly 9,000 clones, about a quarter seen once, with 5% in the top ten. Stimulators, roughly 200,000 irradiated and violet-dye-labeled cells, were plated with roughly 200,000 CFSE-labeled responder cells.

Here the sequenced sample was alloreactive CD8+ T cells from a mixed lymphocyte reaction culture, taken before transplantation. As to subset: CFSE-low proliferating T cells sorted from approximately six-day pre-transplant mixed lymphocyte reaction (GvH or HvG direction). The chain couples TRBV5-1 to TRBJ2-7; 12 bases map to TRBD2. The sequence came from a human patient who was an organ donor for intestinal transplantation. CDR3 sequence (DNA): TGCGCCCTCAGCTTGGAAGGGGCCGGACTAGCGGGACTCTTGTACGAGCAGTACTTC. This gives the protein CALSLEGAGLAGLLYEQYF.